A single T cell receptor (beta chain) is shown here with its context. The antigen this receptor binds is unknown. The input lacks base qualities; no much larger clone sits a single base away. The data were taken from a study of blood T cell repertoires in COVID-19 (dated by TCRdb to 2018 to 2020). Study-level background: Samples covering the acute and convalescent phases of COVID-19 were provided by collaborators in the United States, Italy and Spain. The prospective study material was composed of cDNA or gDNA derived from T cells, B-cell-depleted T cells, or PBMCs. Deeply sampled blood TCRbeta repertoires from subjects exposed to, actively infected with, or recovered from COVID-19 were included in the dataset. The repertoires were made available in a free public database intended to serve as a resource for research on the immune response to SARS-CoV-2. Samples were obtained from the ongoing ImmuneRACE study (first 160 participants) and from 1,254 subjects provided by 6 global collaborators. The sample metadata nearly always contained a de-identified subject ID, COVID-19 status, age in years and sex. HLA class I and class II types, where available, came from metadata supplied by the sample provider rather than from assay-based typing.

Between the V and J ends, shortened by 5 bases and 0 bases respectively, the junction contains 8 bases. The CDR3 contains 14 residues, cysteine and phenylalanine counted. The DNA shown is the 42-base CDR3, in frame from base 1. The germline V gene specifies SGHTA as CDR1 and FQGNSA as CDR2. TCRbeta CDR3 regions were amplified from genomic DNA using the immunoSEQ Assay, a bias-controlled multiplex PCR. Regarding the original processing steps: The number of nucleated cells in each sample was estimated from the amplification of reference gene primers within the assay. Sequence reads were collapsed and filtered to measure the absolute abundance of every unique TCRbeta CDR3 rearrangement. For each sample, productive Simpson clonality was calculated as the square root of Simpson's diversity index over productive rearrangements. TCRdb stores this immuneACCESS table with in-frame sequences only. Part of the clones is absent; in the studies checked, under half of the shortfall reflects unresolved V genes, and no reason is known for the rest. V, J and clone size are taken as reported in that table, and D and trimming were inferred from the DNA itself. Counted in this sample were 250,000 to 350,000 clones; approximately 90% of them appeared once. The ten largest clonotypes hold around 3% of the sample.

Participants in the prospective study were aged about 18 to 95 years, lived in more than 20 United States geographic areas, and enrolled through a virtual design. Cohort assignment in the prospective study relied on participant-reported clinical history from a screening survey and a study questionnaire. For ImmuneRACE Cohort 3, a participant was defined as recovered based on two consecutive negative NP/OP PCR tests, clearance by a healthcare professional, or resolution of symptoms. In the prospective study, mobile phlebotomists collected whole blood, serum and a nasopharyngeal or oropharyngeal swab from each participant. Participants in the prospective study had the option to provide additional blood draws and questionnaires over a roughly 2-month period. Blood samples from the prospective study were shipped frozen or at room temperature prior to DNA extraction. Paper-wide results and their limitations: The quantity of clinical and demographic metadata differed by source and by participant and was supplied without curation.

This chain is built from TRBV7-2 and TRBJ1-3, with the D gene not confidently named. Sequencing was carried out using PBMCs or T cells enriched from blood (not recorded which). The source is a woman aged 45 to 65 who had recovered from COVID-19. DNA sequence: TGTGCCAGCAGCCCGTTTTCCTCTGGAAACACCATATATTTT. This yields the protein CASSPFSSGNTIYF.